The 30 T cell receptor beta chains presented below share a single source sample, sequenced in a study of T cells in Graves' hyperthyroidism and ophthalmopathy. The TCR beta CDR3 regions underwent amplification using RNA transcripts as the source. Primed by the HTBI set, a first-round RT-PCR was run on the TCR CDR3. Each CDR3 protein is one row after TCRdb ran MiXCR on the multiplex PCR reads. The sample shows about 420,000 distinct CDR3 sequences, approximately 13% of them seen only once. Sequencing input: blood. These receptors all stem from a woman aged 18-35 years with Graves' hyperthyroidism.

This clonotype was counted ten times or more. CDR3 in DNA: TGTGCCATCAGTGAGTCGGGGGACCGCACAGATACGCAGTATTTT. It specifies CAISESGDRTDTQYF. The chain links TRBV10-3 to TRBJ2-3; D could derive from TRBD1 or TRBD2 (5 bases each). V was trimmed by 0 bases and J by 1 base, leaving 8 bases between them. The length of the CDR3 is 15 residues. Germline V gene data show CDR1 as ENHRY and CDR2 as SYGVKD.

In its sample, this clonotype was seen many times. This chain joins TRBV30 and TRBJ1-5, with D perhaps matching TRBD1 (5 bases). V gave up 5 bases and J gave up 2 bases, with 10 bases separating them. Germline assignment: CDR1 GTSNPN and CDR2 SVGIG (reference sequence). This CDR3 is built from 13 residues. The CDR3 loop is CAWQGVGNQPQHF. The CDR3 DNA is TGTGCCTGGCAGGGAGTCGGCAATCAGCCCCAGCATTTT.

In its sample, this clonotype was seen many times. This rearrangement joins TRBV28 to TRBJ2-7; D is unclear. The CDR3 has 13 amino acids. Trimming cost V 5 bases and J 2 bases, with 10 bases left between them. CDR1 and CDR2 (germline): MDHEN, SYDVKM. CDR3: CASSTRKTYEQYF. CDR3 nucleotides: TGTGCCAGCAGTACGCGAAAGACCTACGAGCAGTACTTC.

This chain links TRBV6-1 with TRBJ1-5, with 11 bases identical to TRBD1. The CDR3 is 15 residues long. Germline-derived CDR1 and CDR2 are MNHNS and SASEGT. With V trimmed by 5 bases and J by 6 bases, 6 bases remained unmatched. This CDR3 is CASSRTGGSGQPQHF. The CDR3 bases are TGTGCCAGCAGTAGGACAGGGGGCTCGGGTCAGCCCCAGCATTTT.

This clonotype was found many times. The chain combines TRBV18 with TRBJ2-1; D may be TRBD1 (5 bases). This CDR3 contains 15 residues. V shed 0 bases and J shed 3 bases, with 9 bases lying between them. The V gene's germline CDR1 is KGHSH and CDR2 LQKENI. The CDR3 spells CASSPPGQDYNEQFF. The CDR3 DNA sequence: TGTGCCAGCTCACCACCTGGACAAGACTACAATGAGCAGTTCTTC.

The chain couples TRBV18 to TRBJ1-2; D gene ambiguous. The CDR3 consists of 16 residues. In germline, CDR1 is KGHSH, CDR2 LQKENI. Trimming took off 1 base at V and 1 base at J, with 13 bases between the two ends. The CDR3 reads CASSPLRRSINYGYTF. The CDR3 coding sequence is TGTGCCAGCTCACCACTACGGAGGTCGATTAACTATGGCTACACCTTC.

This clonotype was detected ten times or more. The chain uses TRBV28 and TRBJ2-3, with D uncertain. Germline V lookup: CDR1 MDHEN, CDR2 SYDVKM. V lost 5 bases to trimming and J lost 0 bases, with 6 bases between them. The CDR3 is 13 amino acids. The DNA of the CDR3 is TGTGCCAGCAGTACACCTAGCACAGATACGCAGTATTTT. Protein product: CASSTPSTDTQYF.

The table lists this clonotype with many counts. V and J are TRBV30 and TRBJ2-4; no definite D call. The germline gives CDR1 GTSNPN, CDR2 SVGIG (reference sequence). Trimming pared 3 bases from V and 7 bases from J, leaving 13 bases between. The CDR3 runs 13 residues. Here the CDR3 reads CAWRNLVGNIQYF. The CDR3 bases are TGTGCCTGGAGAAACCTCGTGGGGAACATTCAGTACTTC.

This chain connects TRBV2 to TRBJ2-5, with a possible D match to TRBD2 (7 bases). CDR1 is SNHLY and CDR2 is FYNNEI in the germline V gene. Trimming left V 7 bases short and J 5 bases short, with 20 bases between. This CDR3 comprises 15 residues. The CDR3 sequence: CASTKEGGGWETQYF. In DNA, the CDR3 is TGTGCCAGCACCAAAGAGGGGGGGGGTTGGGAGACCCAGTACTTC. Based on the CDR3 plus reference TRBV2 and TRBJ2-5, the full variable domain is EPEVTQTPSHQVTQMGQEVILRCVPISNHLYFYWYRQILGQKVEFLVSFYNNEISEKSEIFDDQFSVERPDGSNFTLKIRSTKLEDSAMYFCASTKEGGGWETQYFGPGTRLLVL.

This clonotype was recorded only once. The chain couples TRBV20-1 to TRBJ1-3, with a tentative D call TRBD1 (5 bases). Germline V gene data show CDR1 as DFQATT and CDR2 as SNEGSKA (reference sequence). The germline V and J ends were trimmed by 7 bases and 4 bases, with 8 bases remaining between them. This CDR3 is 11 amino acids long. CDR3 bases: TGCAGTGTAGGGGACGGAAACACCATATATTTT. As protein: CSVGDGNTIYF.

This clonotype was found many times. CDR3 DNA: TGTGCCAGCAGTTACTCGACCGGGGGGACGATCTTAAAGGACGGTCGGAACGAGCAGTACTTC. It specifies CASSYSTGGTILKDGRNEQYF. The chain has TRBV6-2 or TRBV6-3 and TRBJ2-7; 7 bases line up with TRBD2. CDR1 and CDR2 from the germline V gene are MNHEY and SVGEGT. J gave up 5 bases and V 0 bases, and 25 bases lay outside the gene matches. This CDR3 has 21 residues.

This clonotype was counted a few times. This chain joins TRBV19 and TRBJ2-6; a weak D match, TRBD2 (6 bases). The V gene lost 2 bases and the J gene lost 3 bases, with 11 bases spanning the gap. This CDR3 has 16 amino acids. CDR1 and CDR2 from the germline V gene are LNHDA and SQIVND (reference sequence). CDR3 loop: CASSITEGLGANVLTF. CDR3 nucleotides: TGTGCCAGTAGTATAACGGAGGGGCTTGGGGCCAACGTCCTGACTTTC.

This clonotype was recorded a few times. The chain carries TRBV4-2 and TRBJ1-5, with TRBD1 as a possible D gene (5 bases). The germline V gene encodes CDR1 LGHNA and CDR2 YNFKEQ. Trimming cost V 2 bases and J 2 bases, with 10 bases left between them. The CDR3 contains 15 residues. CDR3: CASSQLSRGNQPQHF. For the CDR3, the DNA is TGTGCCAGCAGCCAACTCTCCAGGGGCAATCAGCCCCAGCATTTT.

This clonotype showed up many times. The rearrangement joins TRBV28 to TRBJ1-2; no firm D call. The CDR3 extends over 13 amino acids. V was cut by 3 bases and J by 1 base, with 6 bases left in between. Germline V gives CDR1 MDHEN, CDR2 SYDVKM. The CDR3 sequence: CASSLGINYGYTF. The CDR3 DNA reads TGTGCCAGCAGTTTGGGAATTAACTATGGCTACACCTTC.

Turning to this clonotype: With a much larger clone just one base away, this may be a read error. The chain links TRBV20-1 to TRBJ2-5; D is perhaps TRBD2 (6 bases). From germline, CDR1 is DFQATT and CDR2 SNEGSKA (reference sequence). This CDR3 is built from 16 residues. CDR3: CGAYLWTGRKGETQYF. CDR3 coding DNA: TGCGGTGCATATTTGTGGACCGGGAGAAAGGGAGAGACCCAGTACTTC.

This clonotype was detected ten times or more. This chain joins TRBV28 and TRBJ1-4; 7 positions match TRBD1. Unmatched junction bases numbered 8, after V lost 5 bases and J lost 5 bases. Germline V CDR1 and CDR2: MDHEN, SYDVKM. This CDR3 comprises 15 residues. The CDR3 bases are TGTGCCAGCAGTCCGATGGGACAGCTCAATGAAAAACTGTTTTTT. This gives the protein CASSPMGQLNEKLFF.

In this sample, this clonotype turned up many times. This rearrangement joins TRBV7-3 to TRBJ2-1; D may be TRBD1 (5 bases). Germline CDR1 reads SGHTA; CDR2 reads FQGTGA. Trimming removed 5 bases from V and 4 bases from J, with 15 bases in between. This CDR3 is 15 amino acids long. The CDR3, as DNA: TGTGCCAGCAGCCTACTGGACACCCGGTACAATGAGCAGTTCTTC. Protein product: CASSLLDTRYNEQFF.

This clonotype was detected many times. CDR3 sequence reads: CASKPGLANYEQYF. The CDR3 DNA reads as TGTGCCAGCAAACCGGGACTAGCGAACTACGAGCAGTACTTC. The chain carries TRBV11-2 and TRBJ2-7, with 10 bases fitting TRBD2. Germline loops: CDR1 SGHAT, CDR2 FQNNGV. The CDR3 spans 14 residues. The J segment lost 3 bases and the V segment lost 7 bases, leaving 6 bases of the junction unmatched.

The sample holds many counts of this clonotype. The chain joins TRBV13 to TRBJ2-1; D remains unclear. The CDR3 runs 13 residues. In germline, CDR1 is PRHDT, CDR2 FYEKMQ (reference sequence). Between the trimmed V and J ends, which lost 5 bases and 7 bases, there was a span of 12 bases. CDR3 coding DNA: TGTGCCAGCAGCCCCGCATCCCGGAATGAGCAGTTCTTC. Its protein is CASSPASRNEQFF.

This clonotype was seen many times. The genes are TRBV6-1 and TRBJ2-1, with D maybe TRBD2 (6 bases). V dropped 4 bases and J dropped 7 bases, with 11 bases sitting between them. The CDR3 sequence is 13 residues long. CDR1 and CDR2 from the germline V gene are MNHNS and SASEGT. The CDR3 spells CASSGQGRNEQFF. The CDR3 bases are TGTGCCAGCAGTGGACAAGGGAGGAATGAGCAGTTCTTC.

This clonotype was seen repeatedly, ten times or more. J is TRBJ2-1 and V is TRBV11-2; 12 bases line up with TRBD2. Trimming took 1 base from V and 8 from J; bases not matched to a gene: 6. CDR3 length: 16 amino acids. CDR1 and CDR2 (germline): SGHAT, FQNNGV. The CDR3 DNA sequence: TGTGCCAGCAGCTTAGCTATAACTAGCGGGGGGCATGAGCAGTTCTTC. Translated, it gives CASSLAITSGGHEQFF.

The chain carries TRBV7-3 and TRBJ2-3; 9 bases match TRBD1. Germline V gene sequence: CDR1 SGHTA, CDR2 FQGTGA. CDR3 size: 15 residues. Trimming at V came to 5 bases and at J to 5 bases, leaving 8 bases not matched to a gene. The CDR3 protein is CASSPRDRAEDTQYF. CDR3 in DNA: TGTGCCAGCAGCCCCCGGGACAGGGCTGAAGATACGCAGTATTTT.

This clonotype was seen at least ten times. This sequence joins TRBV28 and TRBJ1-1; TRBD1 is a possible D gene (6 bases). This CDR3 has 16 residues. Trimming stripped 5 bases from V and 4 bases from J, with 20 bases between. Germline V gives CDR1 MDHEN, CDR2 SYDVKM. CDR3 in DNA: TGTGCCAGCAGTCAACAACAGGGTGGGTACGGCACTGAAGCTTTCTTT. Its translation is CASSQQQGGYGTEAFF. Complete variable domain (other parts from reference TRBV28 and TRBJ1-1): DVKVTQSSRYLVKRTGEKVFLECVQDMDHENMFWYRQDPGLGLRLIYFSYDVKMKEKGDIPEGYSVSREKKERFSLILESASTNQTSMYLCASSQQQGGYGTEAFFGQGTRLTVV.

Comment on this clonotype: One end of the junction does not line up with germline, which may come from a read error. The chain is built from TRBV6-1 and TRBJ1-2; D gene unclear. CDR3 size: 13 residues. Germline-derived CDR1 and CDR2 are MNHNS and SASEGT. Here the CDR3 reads CASTPTDNYGCTF. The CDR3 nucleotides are TGTGCCAGCACGCCGACGGATAACTATGGCTGCACCTTC.

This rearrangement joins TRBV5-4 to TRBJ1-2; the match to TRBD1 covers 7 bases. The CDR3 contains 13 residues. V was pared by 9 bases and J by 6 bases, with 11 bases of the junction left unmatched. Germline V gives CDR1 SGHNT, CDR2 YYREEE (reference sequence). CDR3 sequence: CAITTTGVDGYTF. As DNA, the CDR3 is TGTGCCATCACCACCACAGGGGTAGATGGCTACACCTTC.

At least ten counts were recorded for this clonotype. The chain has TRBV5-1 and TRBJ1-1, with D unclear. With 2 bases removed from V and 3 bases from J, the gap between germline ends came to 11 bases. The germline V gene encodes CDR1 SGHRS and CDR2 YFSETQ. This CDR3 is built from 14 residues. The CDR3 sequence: CASSLLKRDTEAFF. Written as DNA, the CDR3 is TGCGCCAGCAGCTTACTCAAAAGGGACACTGAAGCTTTCTTT.

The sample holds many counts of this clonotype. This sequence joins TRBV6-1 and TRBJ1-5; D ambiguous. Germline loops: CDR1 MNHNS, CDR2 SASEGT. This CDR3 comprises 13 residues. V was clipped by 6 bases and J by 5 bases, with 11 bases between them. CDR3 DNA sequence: TGTGCCAGCAGGGAATGGCGGGATCAGCCCCAGCATTTT. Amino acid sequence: CASREWRDQPQHF.

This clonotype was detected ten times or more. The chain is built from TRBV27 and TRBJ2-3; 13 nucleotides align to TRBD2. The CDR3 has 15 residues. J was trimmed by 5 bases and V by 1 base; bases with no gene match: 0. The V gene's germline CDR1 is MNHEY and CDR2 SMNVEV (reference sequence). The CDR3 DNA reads TGTGCCAGCAGTTTATGGACTAGCGGGAGAGATACGCAGTATTTT. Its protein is CASSLWTSGRDTQYF.

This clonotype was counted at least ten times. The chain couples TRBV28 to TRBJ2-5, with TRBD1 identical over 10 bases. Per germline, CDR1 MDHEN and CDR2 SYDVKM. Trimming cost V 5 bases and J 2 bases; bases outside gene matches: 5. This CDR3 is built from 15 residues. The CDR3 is CASSSSGQGQETQYF. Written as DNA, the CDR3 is TGTGCCAGCAGTAGCTCGGGACAGGGGCAAGAGACCCAGTACTTC.

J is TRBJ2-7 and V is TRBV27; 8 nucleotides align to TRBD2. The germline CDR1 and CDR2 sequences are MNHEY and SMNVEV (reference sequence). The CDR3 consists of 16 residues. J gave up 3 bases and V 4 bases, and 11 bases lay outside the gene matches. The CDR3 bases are TGTGCCAGCAGTTACGGTCACACTAGCGGTTACTACGAGCAGTACTTC. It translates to CASSYGHTSGYYEQYF.